This T cell receptor (beta chain) appears in the sequencing data of a study of OX40 agonist ivuxolimab in advanced cancers. Across the whole study: In this cohort, patients received ivuxolimab, an agonistic anti-OX40 (CD134) antibody.

Profiled with immunoSEQ multiplex PCR; TCRdb holds only in-frame clones, not every one. The sample has about 150,000 clones, approximately 94% seen once. Germline V gene lookup returns CDR1 MNHNS and CDR2 SASEGT. Trimming took 2 bases from V and 0 from J, leaving 4 bases between them. This CDR3 contains 14 residues. This specimen consisted of CD4+ or CD8+ T cells sorted from blood, obtained in a trial of the OX40 agonist ivuxolimab. The rearrangement links TRBV6-1 to TRBJ2-2, with no clear D. The source of this sequence is an adult with an advanced solid tumor such as melanoma, head and neck, liver or kidney cancer. The CDR3 is CASSENTNTGELFF. CDR3 coding DNA: TGTGCCAGCAGTGAAAATACGAACACCGGGGAGCTGTTTTTT.